What follows is one T cell receptor beta chain and its context. The record originates from a study of cytotoxic CD8 clonotypes in ibrutinib-treated CLL. Looking at the study overall: Mean productive templates were about 260,000; mean productive rearrangements were around 86,000.

Some clones are missing from TCRdb's copy, which holds only in-frame ones; the method was immunoSEQ multiplex PCR. The table records approximately 47,000 clones, roughly 63% of them present only once. This clonotype was obtained from a human donor with chronic lymphocytic leukemia. The sample was PBMCs, taken after 24 months of ibrutinib treatment.

In DNA form, the CDR3 reads TGTGCCAGCAGTTTAGGACAGGGAACACCCCTCCACTTT. Its protein product is CASSLGQGTPLHF. J is TRBJ1-6 and V is TRBV27, with 8 nucleotides matching TRBD1. Trimming took 2 bases from V and 11 from J; bases not matched to a gene: 2. CDR1 is MNHEY and CDR2 is SMNVEV in the germline V gene (reference sequence). This CDR3 is built from 13 residues.